This T cell receptor (beta chain) was identified in a study of blood T cells in healthy people across ages. Together with a sample-barcoded 5' primer, a J-beta primer mix was included in a second PCR lasting about 7 to 11 cycles. Each of the samples gave a minimum of 2.5 million paired-end reads that contained CDR3. TCRdb independently ran MiXCR on the 5' RACE reads; one entry per CDR3 protein. The sample records 600,000 to 850,000 distinct CDR3 sequences, 25% being singletons. This clonotype has a handful of counts. The CDR3 loop spans 16 amino acids. In germline, CDR1 is SGHAT, CDR2 FQNNGV. The V end lost 0 bases, the J end lost 2 bases, and 13 bases lay between the germline ends. This same sample was also taken into another study, of T cells of mothers and their children.

The genes are TRBV11-2 and TRBJ2-5; possibly TRBD2 for D (5 bases). The sequence was obtained from a boy under 18 in good health. The sample comprised blood. This CDR3 is CASSLDLAGRQETQYF. The DNA for the CDR3 is TGTGCCAGCAGCTTAGATCTAGCTGGCAGACAAGAGACCCAGTACTTC. Together with reference TRBV11-2 and TRBJ2-5, the CDR3 gives the full variable domain: EAGVAQSPRYKIIEKRQSVAFWCNPISGHATLYWYQQILGQGPKLLIQFQNNGVVDDSQLPKDRFSAERLKGVDSTLKIQPAKLEDSAVYLCASSLDLAGRQETQYFGPGTRLLVL.